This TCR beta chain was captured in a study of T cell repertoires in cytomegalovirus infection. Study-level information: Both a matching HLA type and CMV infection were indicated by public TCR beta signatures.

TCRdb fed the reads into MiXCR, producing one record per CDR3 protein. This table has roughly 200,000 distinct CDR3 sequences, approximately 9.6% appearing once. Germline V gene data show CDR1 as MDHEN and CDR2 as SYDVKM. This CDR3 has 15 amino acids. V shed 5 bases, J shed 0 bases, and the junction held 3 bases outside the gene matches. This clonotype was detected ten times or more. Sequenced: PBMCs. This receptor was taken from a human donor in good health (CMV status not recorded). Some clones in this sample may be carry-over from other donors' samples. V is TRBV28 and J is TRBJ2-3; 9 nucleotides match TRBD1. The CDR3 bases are TGTGCCAGCAGTCGACAGGGGGGAAGCACAGATACGCAGTATTTT. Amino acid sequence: CASSRQGGSTDTQYF.